This entry features one TCR beta chain sequence. Seattle researchers signed up patients amid active infection and tracked them longitudinally. Methods used by the authors: By means of reference gene primer amplification, nucleated cell counts were estimated. The table came from immunoSEQ multiplex PCR; TCRdb's copy has only in-frame clones and leaves some out. For V, J and clone size, that table is used; D and trimming come from the DNA. Here the sample spans about 170,000 clones, 92% being singletons. The sample comes from a study of blood T cell repertoires in COVID-19. The overall study: Spain, Italy and the United States supplied samples that represented acute and convalescent COVID-19. The analysed material was cDNA or gDNA that came from T cells, B-cell-depleted T cells, or PBMCs.

Germline V CDR1 and CDR2: SGHAT, FQDESV (reference sequence). The CDR3 sequence is 13 residues long. V lost 5 bases to trimming and J lost 7 bases, with 11 bases between them. The chain carries TRBV11-1 and TRBJ2-2, with D unclear. Sequenced input: peripheral blood. The TCR was taken from a man under 40 with COVID-19, enrolled during active disease. DNA for the CDR3: TGTGCCAGCAGCAAATCTAGAAACGGGGAGCTGTTTTTT. Its protein product is CASSKSRNGELFF.